This T cell receptor beta chain was sequenced in a study of technical replicates of blood from a few donors. Only in-frame clones appear in the TCRdb table, and some are missing; sequencing was by immunoSEQ multiplex PCR. The sample carries some 79,000 clones, 75% to 95% recorded once. CDR3 length equals 17 residues. CDR1 and CDR2 from the germline V gene are MNHEY and SMNVEV (reference sequence). V shed 3 bases and J 7 bases; nucleotides not matched to a gene: 11. This chain connects TRBV27 to TRBJ2-2; 10 nucleotides match TRBD1. This TCR derives from a human donor in good health. Some clones in this sample may be carry-over from other donors' samples. The specimen was T cells isolated from PBMCs. The CDR3 sequence: CASSLGPGTGEIGELFF. CDR3 in DNA: TGTGCCAGCAGTTTGGGCCCCGGGACAGGGGAAATCGGGGAGCTGTTTTTT.